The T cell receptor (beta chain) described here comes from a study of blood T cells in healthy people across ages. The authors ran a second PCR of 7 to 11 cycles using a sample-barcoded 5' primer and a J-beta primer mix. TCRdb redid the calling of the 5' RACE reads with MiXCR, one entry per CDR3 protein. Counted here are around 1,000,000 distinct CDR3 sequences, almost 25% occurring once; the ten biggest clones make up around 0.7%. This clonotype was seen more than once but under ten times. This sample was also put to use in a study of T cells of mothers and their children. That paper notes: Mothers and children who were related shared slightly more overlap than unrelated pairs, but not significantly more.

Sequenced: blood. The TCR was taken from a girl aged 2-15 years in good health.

The CDR3, as DNA: TGTGCCAGCAGCGGACTTTCTGGGGGCCAAGAGACCCAGTACTTC. Translated, it gives CASSGLSGGQETQYF. This rearrangement joins TRBV7-2 to TRBJ2-5; tentatively, D is TRBD1 or TRBD2 (5 bases each). Trimming shortened V by 5 bases and J by 1 base, and 14 bases separated the two germline ends. This CDR3 has 15 residues. Germline values: CDR1 SGHTA, CDR2 FQGNSA.